This T cell receptor (beta chain) was captured by sequencing in a study of CD8 T cells in Susac syndrome. The germline V and J ends were trimmed by 7 bases and 5 bases, with 12 bases remaining between them. Germline CDR1 is SGHTA and CDR2 is FQGNSA. The CDR3 is 14 amino acids. TCR beta sequencing was performed on blood CD8+ and CD4+ T cells. Bulk CD8+ and CD4+ cells came from magnetic negative isolation; CD8+ TEMRA by FACS. Random-hexamer reverse transcription was applied to about 0.45 to 1 ug RNA. It was immunoSEQ multiplex PCR that amplified TCR beta CDR3 across 54 Vbeta and 13 Jbeta. TCRdb reanalysed the immunoSEQ multiplex PCR reads using MiXCR and keeps one entry per CDR3 protein. Among roughly 110,000 distinct CDR3 sequences listed, about 90% were seen once.

The chain uses TRBV7-2 and TRBJ1-6; D uncertain. The source material was CD4+ T cells from PBMCs. The TCR sequence derives from a human donor in good health. CDR3 DNA sequence: TGTGCCAGCAACCATCGGACGGATAATTCACCCCTCCACTTT. Encoded protein: CASNHRTDNSPLHF.